These T cell receptor beta chains were read from a single sample in a study of identical twins. TCRdb re-derived calls from the 5' RACE reads in MiXCR, one entry per CDR3 protein. This sample has 1,800,000 or so distinct CDR3 sequences, with less than 35% found just once. The specimen was cord blood. The origin of the receptors is a newborn girl in good health. CDR3s leave out the opening cysteine and the closing phenylalanine or tryptophan. Fields, in order: J gene, V gene, CDR3 protein.

>TRBJ2-1|TRBV4-2
ASSKTRTVEQF
>TRBJ2-1|TRBV13
ASSSTSGLYNEQF
>TRBJ1-2|TRBV28
ASSFPATNYGYT
>TRBJ1-2|TRBV10-3
AISDTGTAYGYT
>TRBJ1-5|TRBV6-2/TRBV6-3
ASSWSGNQPQH
>TRBJ2-1|TRBV9
ASSVERDYHNEQF
>TRBJ2-3|TRBV20-1
SAGAVASGSTDTQY
>TRBJ2-7|TRBV4-2
ASSQWSPVDRTSGHYEQY
>TRBJ1-5|TRBV10-3
AISESTGVQPQH
>TRBJ2-7|TRBV14
ASSQVPTGRFYEQY
>TRBJ2-1|TRBV6-6
ASSYTSGGAYNEQF
>TRBJ1-6|TRBV7-9
ASSLQDSSSSPLH
>TRBJ1-5|TRBV12-3/TRBV12-4
ASSFGNMGQPQH